This T cell receptor (beta chain) was documented in a study of cytomegalovirus exposure and HLA in healthy donors. About the study: The roughly 120 million unique TCR beta sequences, from roughly 170 million T cells, were found by an earlier analysis. Study-wide points: As a later analysis revealed, the rate of TCR association differed by HLA locus, with DRB1 most and HLA-C fewest. The study listed approximately 170 cytomegalovirus-associated TCR beta chains. Sequence variants that were highly shared formed a cluster that was likely a sequencing artifact.

J lost 7 bases, V lost 0 bases, and 9 bases had no gene match. The germline V gene has CDR1 SGHTA and CDR2 FQGNSA. The CDR3 is made up of 15 amino acids. For this clone: As yet, its antigen is unknown.

PCR involved 60 Vbeta and 13 Jbeta primers. The data were produced by immunoSEQ multiplex PCR, yet TCRdb's version contains in-frame clones alone and is incomplete. This sample has around 220,000 clones, with 70% to 80% found just once. This chain connects TRBV7-2 to TRBJ2-7; 7 positions match TRBD1. The TCR sequence derives from a man aged 35 to 55 in good health and CMV-seronegative. The sequenced sample was PBMCs. The CDR3 protein is CASSLAGQAPFEQYF. In nucleotides, the CDR3 is TGTGCCAGCAGCTTAGCAGGACAGGCTCCTTTTGAGCAGTACTTC.